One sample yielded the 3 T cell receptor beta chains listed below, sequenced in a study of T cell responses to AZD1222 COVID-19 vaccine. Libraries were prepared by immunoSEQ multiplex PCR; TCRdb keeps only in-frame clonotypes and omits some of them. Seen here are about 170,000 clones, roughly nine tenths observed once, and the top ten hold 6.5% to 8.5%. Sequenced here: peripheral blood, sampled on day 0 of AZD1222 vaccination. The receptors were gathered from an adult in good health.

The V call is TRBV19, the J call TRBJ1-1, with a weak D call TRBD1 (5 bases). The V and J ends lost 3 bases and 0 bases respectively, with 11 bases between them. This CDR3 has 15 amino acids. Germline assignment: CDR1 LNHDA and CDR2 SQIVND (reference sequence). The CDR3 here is CASSIGTVMNTEAFF. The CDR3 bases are TGTGCCAGTAGTATCGGGACCGTCATGAACACTGAAGCTTTCTTT.

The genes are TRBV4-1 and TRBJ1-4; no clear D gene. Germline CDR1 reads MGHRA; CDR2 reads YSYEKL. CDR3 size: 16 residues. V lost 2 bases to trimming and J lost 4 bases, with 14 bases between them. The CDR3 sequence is CASSQNPGRLNEKLFF. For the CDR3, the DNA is TGCGCCAGCAGCCAAAATCCCGGACGCCTTAATGAAAAACTGTTTTTT.

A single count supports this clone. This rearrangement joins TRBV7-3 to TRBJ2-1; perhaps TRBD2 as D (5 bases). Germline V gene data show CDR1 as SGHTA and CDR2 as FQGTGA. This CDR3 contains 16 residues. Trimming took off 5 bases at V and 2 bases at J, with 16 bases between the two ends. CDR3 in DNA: TGTGCCAGCAGCCCACTAGGACCCGCGGCCTACAATGAGCAGTTCTTC. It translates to CASSPLGPAAYNEQFF.